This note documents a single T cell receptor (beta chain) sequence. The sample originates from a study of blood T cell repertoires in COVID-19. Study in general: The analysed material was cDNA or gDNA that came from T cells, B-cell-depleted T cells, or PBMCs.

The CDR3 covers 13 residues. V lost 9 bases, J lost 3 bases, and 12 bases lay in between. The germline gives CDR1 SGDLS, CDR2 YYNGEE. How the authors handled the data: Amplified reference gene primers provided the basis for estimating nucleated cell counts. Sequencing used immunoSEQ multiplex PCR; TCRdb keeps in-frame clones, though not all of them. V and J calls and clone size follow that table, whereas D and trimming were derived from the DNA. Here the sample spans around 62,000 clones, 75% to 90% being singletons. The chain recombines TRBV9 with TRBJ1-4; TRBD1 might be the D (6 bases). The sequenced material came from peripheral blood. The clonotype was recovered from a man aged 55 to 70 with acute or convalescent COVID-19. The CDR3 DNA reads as TGTGCCACCGCGACAGGACCTAATGAAAAACTGTTTTTT. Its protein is CATATGPNEKLFF.